This passage covers 25 T cell receptor beta chains from one sample sequenced in a study of cytomegalovirus exposure and HLA in healthy donors. The study ran its PCR with 60 Vbeta and 13 Jbeta primers. Sequenced by immunoSEQ multiplex PCR; TCRdb stores in-frame clones only, minus some. The table records 55,000 to 75,000 clones, approximately 72% of them present only once. Sequenced input: PBMCs. The receptor source for this set is a woman under 40 in good health and CMV-seropositive.

V gene TRBV4-3 combines with J gene TRBJ2-4; a possible D gene is TRBD1 (6 bases). Germline CDR1 and CDR2: LGHNA and YSLEER. The V and J ends lost 0 bases and 8 bases respectively, with 20 bases between them. The CDR3 contains 17 residues. The CDR3 loop is CASSQETTGQGRDIQYF. The CDR3 nucleotides are TGCGCCAGCAGCCAAGAAACTACGGGGCAGGGGAGAGACATTCAGTACTTC.

This clone was counted a single time. The chain uses TRBV9 and TRBJ2-5; tentatively, D is TRBD2 (7 bases). The CDR3 length is 15 residues. V was shortened by 4 bases and J by 1 base, with 14 bases between the two germline ends. Looked up from germline, CDR1 is SGDLS and CDR2 is YYNGEE. CDR3 sequence reads: CASSPRGAPQETQYF. The CDR3 bases are TGTGCCAGCAGCCCCCGGGGGGCGCCCCAAGAGACCCAGTACTTC.

This clone was counted between two and nine times. V gene TRBV4-3 combines with J gene TRBJ2-1, with D possibly TRBD2 on 6 matching bases. Germline CDR1 reads LGHNA; CDR2 reads YSLEER. V was trimmed by 4 bases and J by 3 bases, leaving 19 bases between them. The CDR3 has 17 residues. The chain's CDR3 is CASSPDLGGGGYNEQFF. DNA of the CDR3: TGCGCCAGCAGCCCAGACCTGGGGGGAGGAGGCTACAATGAGCAGTTCTTC.

This chain joins TRBV4-3 and TRBJ1-1; D is uncertain. Trimming cost V 0 bases and J 3 bases, with 8 bases left between them. Looked up from germline, CDR1 is LGHNA and CDR2 is YSLEER. The CDR3 runs to 14 residues. CDR3 sequence: CASSQDRSHTEAFF. CDR3 nucleotides: TGCGCCAGCAGCCAAGATAGAAGTCACACTGAAGCTTTCTTT.

In its sample, this clone was seen a few times. CDR3 sequence reads: CASSPGQGNQPQHF. The DNA of the CDR3 is TGTGCCAGCAGCCCGGGACAGGGCAATCAGCCCCAGCATTTT. This chain joins TRBV6-5 and TRBJ1-5, with 8 bases fitting TRBD1. Germline trimming cut 6 bases from V and 2 bases from J; bases unmatched to any gene: 3. Germline CDR1 MNHEY, CDR2 SVGAGI. The CDR3 is made up of 14 amino acids.

The J gene is TRBJ2-5, the V gene TRBV5-1, with D tentatively TRBD1 (6 bases). The V gene's germline CDR1 is SGHRS and CDR2 YFSETQ. The CDR3 sequence is 13 residues long. Deletions cut 1 base from V and 4 bases from J, with 8 bases between. CDR3: CASSLTGPETQYF. CDR3 DNA: TGCGCCAGCAGCTTGACAGGGCCAGAGACCCAGTACTTC.

This clone was seen more than once but under ten times. The V and J genes are TRBV10-3 and TRBJ2-2; TRBD2 might be the D (5 bases). Looked up from germline, CDR1 is ENHRY and CDR2 is SYGVKD. The V and J ends lost 11 bases and 0 bases respectively, with 13 bases between them. The CDR3 contains 14 residues. The CDR3, as DNA: TGTGCCTCAGCGGATCTCGCGAACACCGGGGAGCTGTTTTTT. It yields the protein CASADLANTGELFF.

The rearrangement joins TRBV5-1 to TRBJ2-7; weak D call: TRBD2 (6 bases). Germline CDR1 SGHRS, CDR2 YFSETQ. The CDR3 contains 14 residues. The V gene lost 4 bases and the J gene lost 4 bases, with 15 bases spanning the gap. The CDR3 loop is CASSRDGLSYEQYF. In nucleotides, the CDR3 is TGCGCCAGCAGCCGGGACGGACTATCTTACGAGCAGTACTTC.

V is TRBV7-2 and J is TRBJ1-4, with D possibly matching TRBD1 (5 bases). Germline CDR1 and CDR2: SGHTA and FQGNSA. The V and J ends lost 0 bases and 7 bases respectively, with 15 bases between them. This CDR3 is 16 amino acids long. Written as DNA, the CDR3 is TGTGCCAGCAGCTTAGCGGGGAGGGGCCCGGGTGAAAAACTGTTTTTT. As protein: CASSLAGRGPGEKLFF.

The gene calls are TRBV6-5 and TRBJ2-1; 10 bases match TRBD2. V lost 0 bases, J lost 4 bases, and 3 bases stayed unmatched. CDR1 and CDR2 from the germline V gene are MNHEY and SVGAGI. The CDR3 totals 16 residues. CDR3 in amino acids: CASSYSASGSYNEQFF. In nucleotides, the CDR3 is TGTGCCAGCAGTTACTCTGCTAGCGGGAGTTACAATGAGCAGTTCTTC.

The chain has TRBV7-6 and TRBJ2-7, with a weak D call TRBD2 (6 bases). The CDR3 is 15 residues long. V lost 5 bases to trimming and J lost 3 bases, with 17 bases between them. From germline, CDR1 is SGHVS and CDR2 FNYEAQ. The CDR3 nucleotides read TGTGCCAGCAGCCCGTCGGCGGGGTTGGGCTACGAGCAGTACTTC. Its translation: CASSPSAGLGYEQYF.

The gene calls are TRBV5-4 and TRBJ2-7; 7 positions match TRBD1. CDR1 and CDR2 (germline): SGHNT, YYREEE (reference sequence). CDR3 size: 16 residues. Unmatched junction bases numbered 14, after V lost 5 bases and J lost 3 bases. The CDR3 sequence is CASSSAPRGLVYEQYF. DNA of the CDR3: TGTGCCAGCAGTTCGGCCCCGAGGGGGCTGGTCTACGAGCAGTACTTC.

V gene TRBV5-4 combines with J gene TRBJ2-7; TRBD1 matches at 8 bases. Unmatched junction bases numbered 7, after V lost 4 bases and J lost 4 bases. Germline V gives CDR1 SGHNT, CDR2 YYREEE (reference sequence). The CDR3 has 14 amino acids. Here the CDR3 reads CASSAGTGGYEQYF. Here the CDR3 DNA reads TGTGCCAGCAGCGCCGGGACAGGTGGGTACGAGCAGTACTTC.

The V call is TRBV7-2, the J call TRBJ2-3, with 11 nucleotides matching TRBD2. V gave up 1 base and J gave up 0 bases; unmatched junction bases: 6. CDR1 and CDR2 from the germline V gene are SGHTA and FQGNSA. The CDR3 extends over 18 amino acids. The CDR3 here is CASSLGTSGLSSTDTQYF. CDR3 sequence (DNA): TGTGCCAGCAGCTTAGGGACTAGCGGGCTATCTAGCACAGATACGCAGTATTTT.

The chain uses TRBV13 and TRBJ2-5, with D possibly being TRBD2 (5 bases). CDR3 length: 14 amino acids. V was cut by 5 bases and J by 4 bases, with 14 bases left in between. Germline CDR1 PRHDT, CDR2 FYEKMQ (reference sequence). CDR3 sequence reads: CASSRSTRGETQYF. CDR3 DNA: TGTGCCAGCAGCCGCAGCACTAGAGGAGAGACCCAGTACTTC. The whole variable domain, remainder taken from reference TRBV13 and TRBJ2-5, is AAGVIQSPRHLIKEKRETATLKCYPIPRHDTVYWYQQGPGQDPQFLISFYEKMQSDKGSIPDRFSAQQFSDYHSELNMSSLELGDSALYFCASSRSTRGETQYFGPGTRLLVL.

This clone was found a few times. The chain employs TRBV11-2 and TRBJ2-2, with 10 positions matching TRBD2. CDR1 and CDR2 from the germline V gene are SGHAT and FQNNGV. V was clipped by 5 bases and J by 4 bases; unmatched bases: 4. The CDR3 loop spans 15 amino acids. DNA of the CDR3: TGTGCCAGCAGCCACCTAGCGGGAGCCACCGGGGAGCTGTTTTTT. Translation gives CASSHLAGATGELFF.

This chain uses TRBV25-1 with TRBJ2-5; weak D call: TRBD2 (6 bases). V lost 3 bases to trimming and J lost 1 base, with 15 bases between them. The CDR3 has 16 amino acids. Germline values: CDR1 MGHDK, CDR2 SYGVNS. The CDR3 here is CASSDPAGKAQETQYF. The CDR3 nucleotides read TGTGCCAGCAGTGACCCCGCGGGAAAAGCCCAAGAGACCCAGTACTTC.

The J gene is TRBJ2-7, the V gene TRBV11-2; 9 bases agree with TRBD2. V trimming: 1 base; J trimming: 5 bases; junction bases outside the gene matches: 12. The CDR3 loop spans 17 amino acids. From germline, CDR1 is SGHAT and CDR2 FQNNGV. CDR3 residues: CASSLGYRESGRNEQYF. In nucleotides, the CDR3 is TGTGCCAGCAGCTTAGGATACAGGGAGAGCGGGAGGAACGAGCAGTACTTC. Filled out from reference TRBV11-2 and TRBJ2-7, the complete variable domain reads EAGVAQSPRYKIIEKRQSVAFWCNPISGHATLYWYQQILGQGPKLLIQFQNNGVVDDSQLPKDRFSAERLKGVDSTLKIQPAKLEDSAVYLCASSLGYRESGRNEQYFGPGTRLTVT.

V and J are TRBV6-5 and TRBJ2-5, with D perhaps matching TRBD1 (6 bases). This CDR3 has 14 residues. V lost 6 bases and J lost 14, with 25 bases in between. CDR1 and CDR2 from the germline V gene are MNHEY and SVGAGI. CDR3 residues: CASSRTEDSATGYF. Written as DNA, the CDR3 is TGTGCCAGCAGCCGAACTGAGGACAGCGCGACCGGCTACTTC.

The rearrangement uses TRBV7-8 and TRBJ2-7; 8 bases are shared with TRBD2. Germline loops: CDR1 SGHVS, CDR2 FQNEAQ. The junction had 11 bases not matched to a gene; V was cut back by 5 bases and J by 2 bases. There are 16 residues in the CDR3. This CDR3 reads CASSEPGGGRTYEQYF. Here the CDR3 DNA reads TGTGCCAGCAGCGAGCCCGGGGGGGGACGAACCTACGAGCAGTACTTC. Together with reference TRBV7-8 and TRBJ2-7, the CDR3 gives the full variable domain: GAGVSQSPRYKVAKRGQDVALRCDPISGHVSLFWYQQALGQGPEFLTYFQNEAQLDKSGLPSDRFFAERPEGSVSTLKIQRTQQEDSAVYLCASSEPGGGRTYEQYFGPGTRLTVT.

The chain has TRBV19 and TRBJ1-2; 10 nucleotides align to TRBD1. Germline V gives CDR1 LNHDA, CDR2 SQIVND (reference sequence). V lost 11 bases and J lost 8; bases outside the gene matches: 8. This CDR3 contains 12 residues. For the CDR3, the DNA is TGTGCCGCAAGACAGGGGGCGAGAGGCTACACCTTC. Translating it yields CAARQGARGYTF.

The V gene is TRBV7-2, the J gene TRBJ2-7; 9 bases line up with TRBD1. The CDR3 totals 18 residues. Germline values: CDR1 SGHTA, CDR2 FQGNSA. Losses at the gene ends were 1 base for V and 6 bases for J; bases not matched to a gene: 16. The CDR3 region is CASSLGRTGAYYPSEQYF. The CDR3 DNA sequence: TGTGCCAGCAGCTTAGGTCGGACAGGGGCCTACTACCCATCCGAGCAGTACTTC. Combining the CDR3 with reference TRBV7-2 and TRBJ2-7 gives the whole variable domain GAGVSQSPSNKVTEKGKDVELRCDPISGHTALYWYRQSLGQGLEFLIYFQGNSAPDKSGLPSDRFSAERTGGSVSTLTIQRTQQEDSAVYLCASSLGRTGAYYPSEQYFGPGTRLTVT.

The chain combines TRBV28 with TRBJ1-5; TRBD1 aligns across 7 bases. The CDR3 is 15 amino acids. The trim removed 7 bases at V and 4 bases at J, leaving 10 bases unmatched. The germline V gene has CDR1 MDHEN and CDR2 SYDVKM. The CDR3 loop reads CASTLGSRGNQPQHF. In nucleotides, the CDR3 is TGTGCCAGCACCCTGGGCAGCAGGGGGAATCAGCCCCAGCATTTT.

The chain has TRBV4-1 and TRBJ1-4, with no clear D. The germline V and J ends were trimmed by 6 bases and 0 bases, with 14 bases remaining between them. This CDR3 comprises 16 residues. CDR1 is MGHRA, CDR2 YSYEKL, per germline. DNA of the CDR3: TGCGCCAGCAGGCCAACCACAGAAGCAACTAATGAAAAACTGTTTTTT. It specifies CASRPTTEATNEKLFF.

This clone is medium-sized (0.01 to 0.1%) in the sample. The chain couples TRBV7-2 to TRBJ1-5; a possible D gene is TRBD1 (5 bases). The CDR3 is 14 residues long. The V end lost 1 base, the J end lost 4 bases, and 8 bases lay between the germline ends. Germline V CDR1 and CDR2: SGHTA, FQGNSA. The CDR3 region is CASSLGGRNQPQHF. The CDR3 DNA reads TGTGCCAGCAGCTTAGGGGGCAGGAATCAGCCCCAGCATTTT.